This is a list of T cell receptor beta chains from one sample in a study of T cells after yellow fever vaccination. TCRdb itself ran the 5' RACE reads through MiXCR, one entry per CDR3 protein. The sample contains some 300,000 distinct CDR3 sequences, roughly 10% of which appear only once. The source material was CD4+ T cells sorted from PBMCs, sampled 45 days after the yellow fever booster vaccination. The receptor set was obtained from a young man who received the YFV17D yellow fever vaccine. Both conserved end residues are part of each CDR3. The order of the fields is V gene, J gene, clone size, D gene, CDR3 protein, CDR3 DNA. The D gene is left open where the match is weak. Size is stated for part of the rows, as once, few or many counts, or as a class when the clone is expanded.

TRBV4-1,TRBJ1-5,few,TRBD1,CASRGQDNQPQHF,TGCGCCAGCAGAGGACAGGACAATCAGCCCCAGCATTTT
TRBV7-2,TRBJ2-4,.,.,CASSLWGRISNIQYF,TGTGCCAGCAGCTTATGGGGACGGATCTCAAACATTCAGTACTTC
TRBV5-1,TRBJ2-3,few,TRBD2,CASSLRAGGEDTQYF,TGCGCCAGCAGCCTACGAGCGGGGGGGGAGGATACGCAGTATTTT
TRBV6-1,TRBJ2-3,.,TRBD2,CASTSGGAGGDTQYF,TGTGCCAGCACTAGCGGGGGGGCCGGCGGAGATACGCAGTATTTT
TRBV9,TRBJ2-3,few,TRBD2,CASSVRLRSSGDVDTQYF,TGTGCCAGCAGCGTACGCCTTCGCTCCAGCGGGGACGTAGATACGCAGTATTTT
TRBV2,TRBJ1-1,many,.,CASSSRDTEAFF,TGTGCCAGCAGTTCCAGGGACACTGAAGCTTTCTTT
TRBV14,TRBJ2-1,many,.,CASSQEFPRRGYNEQFF,TGTGCCAGCAGCCAAGAATTCCCGCGGCGAGGTTACAATGAGCAGTTCTTC
TRBV7-3,TRBJ2-3,many,TRBD2,CASSLSGDTDTQYF,TGTGCCAGCAGCTTGAGCGGGGACACAGATACGCAGTATTTT
TRBV14,TRBJ2-1,few,.,CASSQDWGRNEQFF,TGTGCCAGCAGCCAAGATTGGGGACGCAATGAGCAGTTCTTC
TRBV2,TRBJ2-3,.,.,CASSRFYTDTQYF,TGTGCCAGCAGTCGGTTTTACACAGATACGCAGTATTTT
TRBV5-1,TRBJ2-3,many,.,CASSFNAGTDTQYF,TGCGCCAGCAGCTTCAACGCAGGAACAGATACGCAGTATTTT
TRBV30,TRBJ1-4,.,.,CAWSSRAATNEKLFF,TGTGCCTGGAGTAGTCGGGCTGCAACTAATGAAAAACTGTTTTTT
TRBV28,TRBJ2-1,many,TRBD2,CASGPGLADEQFF,TGTGCCAGCGGTCCGGGACTAGCGGATGAGCAGTTCTTC